This record concerns one T cell receptor (beta chain) sequence. Its antigen is as yet unknown. The assay was immunoSEQ multiplex PCR, and TCRdb's table has in-frame clones only and misses some. The sample carries nearly 3,500 clones, almost 85% recorded once. The data were taken from a study of hypomethylating agent response in myelodysplastic syndrome. Points from the study as a whole: Possible novel MDS antigen recognition by shared GLIPH2 clusters needs experimental validation.

The CDR3 sequence is 14 residues long. With V trimmed by 0 bases and J by 7 bases, 2 bases remained unmatched. Per germline, CDR1 MNHEY and CDR2 SVGAGI. This clonotype was sampled from a human donor with myelodysplastic syndrome. The sample in question was bone marrow, obtained before or after starting hypomethylating agent treatment for myelodysplastic syndrome (not recorded which). V and J are TRBV6-5 and TRBJ1-4, with 7 bases fitting TRBD1. The chain's CDR3 is CASSYSGGGEKLFF. The CDR3 region has the DNA TGTGCCAGCAGTTACTCAGGGGGCGGTGAAAAACTGTTTTTT.